There are many counts of the clone carrying this T cell receptor (beta chain). Its antigen remains unidentified. TCRdb ran MiXCR on the RT-PCR reads and lists one entry per CDR3 protein. The table includes about 480,000 distinct CDR3 sequences, approximately 13% detected once. The data belong to a study of response to subunit inactivated influenza vaccine. The CDR3 is made up of 13 amino acids. Looked up from germline, CDR1 is SGHTA and CDR2 is FQGNSA. V shed 5 bases and J shed 6 bases, with 12 bases lying between them. Whole-study findings and limits: Few new T cells, the authors suggested, are recruited by each seasonal influenza vaccination.

The chain couples TRBV7-2 to TRBJ2-3; a weak D match, TRBD2 (5 bases). The receptor's source is a middle-aged man who received an inactivated influenza vaccine. The specimen was PBMCs from blood, collected roughly 47 days after vaccination. The CDR3 protein is CASSPVGGDTQYF. The CDR3 DNA is TGTGCCAGCAGCCCAGTCGGCGGGGATACGCAGTATTTT.